The present entry profiles one T cell receptor (beta chain) with its context. Its matching antigen is unknown. This table comes from immunoSEQ multiplex PCR, and its TCRdb copy is limited to in-frame clones, with some not included. The sample contains about 110,000 clones, approximately 87% of which appear only once. This entry comes from a study of radiotherapy plus CTLA-4 blockade in lung cancer. Background on the study: In roughly 17% of patients, objective responses were seen; roughly 30% had disease control.

Regarding the study as a whole: With interferon-beta, early dynamics of blood T cell clones were reported to best predict response. In blood, tumor-derived TCR clones expanded after radiotherapy plus ipilimumab.

The CDR3 length is 17 residues. Germline CDR1 is SGHAT and CDR2 is FQDESV (reference sequence). V shed 5 bases and J 5 bases; nucleotides not matched to a gene: 12. Participants had chemo-refractory metastatic non-small-cell lung cancer and were treated with focal radiation plus ipilimumab CTLA-4 blockade. The source was peripheral blood, collected from a patient treated with radiotherapy plus ipilimumab. This TCR derives from a human donor with non-small cell lung cancer that progressed on radiotherapy plus ipilimumab. Some clones in this sample may be carry-over from other donors' samples. The rearrangement links TRBV11-1 to TRBJ2-3; 11 nucleotides agree with TRBD2. Here the CDR3 DNA reads TGTGCCAGCAGCCCCAGGCGTAGCGGGGGGGCCAGAGATACGCAGTATTTT. Translated, it gives CASSPRRSGGARDTQYF.